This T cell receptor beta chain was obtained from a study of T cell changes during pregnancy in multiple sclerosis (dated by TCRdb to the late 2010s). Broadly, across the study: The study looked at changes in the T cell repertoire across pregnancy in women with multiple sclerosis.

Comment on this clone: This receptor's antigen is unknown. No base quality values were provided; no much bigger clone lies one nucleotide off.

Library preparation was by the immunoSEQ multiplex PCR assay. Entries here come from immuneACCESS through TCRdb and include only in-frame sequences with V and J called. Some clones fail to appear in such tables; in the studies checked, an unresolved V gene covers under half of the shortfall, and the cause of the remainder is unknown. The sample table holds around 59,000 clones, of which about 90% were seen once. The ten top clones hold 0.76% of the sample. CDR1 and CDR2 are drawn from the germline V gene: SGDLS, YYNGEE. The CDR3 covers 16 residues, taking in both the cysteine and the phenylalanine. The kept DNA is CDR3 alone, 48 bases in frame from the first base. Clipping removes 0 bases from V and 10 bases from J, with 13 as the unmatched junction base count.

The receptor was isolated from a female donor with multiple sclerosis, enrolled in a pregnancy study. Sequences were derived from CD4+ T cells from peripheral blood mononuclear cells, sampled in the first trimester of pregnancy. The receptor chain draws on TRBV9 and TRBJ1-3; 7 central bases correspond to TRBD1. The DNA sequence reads TGTGCCAGCAGCGTAGTTGACAGGGTACGAGGGGGGACCATATATTTT. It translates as CASSVVDRVRGGTIYF.